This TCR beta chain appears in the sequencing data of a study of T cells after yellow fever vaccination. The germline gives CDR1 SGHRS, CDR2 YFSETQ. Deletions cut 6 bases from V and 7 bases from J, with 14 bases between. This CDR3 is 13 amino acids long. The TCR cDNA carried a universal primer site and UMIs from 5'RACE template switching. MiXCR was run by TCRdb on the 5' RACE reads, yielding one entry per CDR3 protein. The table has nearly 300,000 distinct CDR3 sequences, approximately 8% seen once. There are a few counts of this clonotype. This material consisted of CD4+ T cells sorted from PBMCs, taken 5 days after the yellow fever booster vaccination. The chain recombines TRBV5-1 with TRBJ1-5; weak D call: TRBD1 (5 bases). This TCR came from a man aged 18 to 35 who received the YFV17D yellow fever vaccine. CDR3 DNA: TGCGCCAGCAAGGCTGGGGCCGGCCAGCCCCAGCATTTT. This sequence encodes CASKAGAGQPQHF.